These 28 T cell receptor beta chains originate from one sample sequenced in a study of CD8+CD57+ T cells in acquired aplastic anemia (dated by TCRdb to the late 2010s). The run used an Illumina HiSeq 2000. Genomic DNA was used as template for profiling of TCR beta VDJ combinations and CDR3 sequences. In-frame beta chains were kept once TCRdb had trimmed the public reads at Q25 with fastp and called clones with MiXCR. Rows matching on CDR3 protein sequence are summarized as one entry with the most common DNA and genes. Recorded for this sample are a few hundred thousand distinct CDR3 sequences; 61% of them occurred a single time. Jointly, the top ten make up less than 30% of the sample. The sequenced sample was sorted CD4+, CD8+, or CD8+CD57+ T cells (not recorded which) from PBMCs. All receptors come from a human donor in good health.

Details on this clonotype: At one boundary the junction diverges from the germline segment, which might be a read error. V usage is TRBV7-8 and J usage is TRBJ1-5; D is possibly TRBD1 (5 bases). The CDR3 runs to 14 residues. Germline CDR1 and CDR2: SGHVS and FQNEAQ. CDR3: CASSLAGGGQHQHF. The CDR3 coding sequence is TGTGCCAGCAGCTTGGCGGGGGGTGGTCAGCACCAGCATTTT.

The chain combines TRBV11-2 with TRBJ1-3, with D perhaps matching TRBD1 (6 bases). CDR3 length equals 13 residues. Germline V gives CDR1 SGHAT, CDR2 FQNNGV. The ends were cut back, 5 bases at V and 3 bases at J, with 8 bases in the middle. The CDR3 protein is CASSPRGGNTIYF. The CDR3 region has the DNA TGTGCCAGCAGCCCCAGGGGTGGAAACACCATATATTTT. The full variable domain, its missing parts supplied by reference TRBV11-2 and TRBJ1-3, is EAGVAQSPRYKIIEKRQSVAFWCNPISGHATLYWYQQILGQGPKLLIQFQNNGVVDDSQLPKDRFSAERLKGVDSTLKIQPAKLEDSAVYLCASSPRGGNTIYFGEGSWLTVV.

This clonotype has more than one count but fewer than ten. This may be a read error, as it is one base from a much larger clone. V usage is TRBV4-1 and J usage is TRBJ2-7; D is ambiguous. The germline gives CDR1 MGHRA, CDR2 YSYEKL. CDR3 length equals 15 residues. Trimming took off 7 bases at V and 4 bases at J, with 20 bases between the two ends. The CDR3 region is CASIAQAGRGYEQYF. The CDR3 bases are TGCGCCAGCATTGCGCAGGCTGGTAGAGGTTACGAGCAGTACTTC.

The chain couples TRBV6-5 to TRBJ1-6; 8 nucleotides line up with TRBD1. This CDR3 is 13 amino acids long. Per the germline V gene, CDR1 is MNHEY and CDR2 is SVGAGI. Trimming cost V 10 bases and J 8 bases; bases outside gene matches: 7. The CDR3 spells CATGDRGDSPLHF. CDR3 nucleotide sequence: TGTGCCACTGGAGACAGGGGTGATTCACCCCTCCACTTT.

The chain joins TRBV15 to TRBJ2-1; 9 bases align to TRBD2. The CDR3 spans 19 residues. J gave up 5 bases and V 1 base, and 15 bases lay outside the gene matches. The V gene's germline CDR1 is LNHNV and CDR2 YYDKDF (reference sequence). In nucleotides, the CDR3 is TGTGCCACCAGCAGAGGTTTGAATGGTGCGGGGGGGCTAGACAATGAGCAGTTCTTC. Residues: CATSRGLNGAGGLDNEQFF.

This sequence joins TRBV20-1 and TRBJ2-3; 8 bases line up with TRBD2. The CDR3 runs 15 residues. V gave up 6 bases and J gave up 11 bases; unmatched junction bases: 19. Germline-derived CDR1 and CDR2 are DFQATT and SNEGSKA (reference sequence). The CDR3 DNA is TGCAGTGCGTTACAGACTAGCGAAACCTACAATGAGCAGTATTTT. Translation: CSALQTSETYNEQYF.

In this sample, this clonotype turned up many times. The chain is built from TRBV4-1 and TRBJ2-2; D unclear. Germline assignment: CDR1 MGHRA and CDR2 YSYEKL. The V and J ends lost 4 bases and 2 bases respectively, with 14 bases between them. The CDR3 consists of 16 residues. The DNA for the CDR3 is TGCGCCAGCAGCCCCTTTGGGAATACCAACACCGGGGAGCTGTTTTTT. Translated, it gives CASSPFGNTNTGELFF.

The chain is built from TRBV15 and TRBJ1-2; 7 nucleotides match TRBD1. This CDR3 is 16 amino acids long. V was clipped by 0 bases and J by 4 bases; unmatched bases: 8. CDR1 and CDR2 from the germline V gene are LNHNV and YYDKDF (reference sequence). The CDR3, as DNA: TGTGCCACCAGCAGAGATCGAGACAGGGTTGGCTATGGCTACACCTTC. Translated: CATSRDRDRVGYGYTF. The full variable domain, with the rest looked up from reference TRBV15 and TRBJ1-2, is DAMVIQNPRYQVTQFGKPVTLSCSQTLNHNVMYWYQQKSSQAPKLLFHYYDKDFNNEADTPDNFQSRRPNTSFCFLDIRSPGLGDTAMYLCATSRDRDRVGYGYTFGSGTRLTVV.

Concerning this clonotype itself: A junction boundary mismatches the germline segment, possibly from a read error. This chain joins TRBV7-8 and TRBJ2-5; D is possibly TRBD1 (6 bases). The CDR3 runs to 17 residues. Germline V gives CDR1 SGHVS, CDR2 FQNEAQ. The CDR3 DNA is TGCGCCAGCAGCCAAGACTACACAGGGAGTTACCAAGAGACCCAGTACTTC. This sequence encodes CASSQDYTGSYQETQYF.

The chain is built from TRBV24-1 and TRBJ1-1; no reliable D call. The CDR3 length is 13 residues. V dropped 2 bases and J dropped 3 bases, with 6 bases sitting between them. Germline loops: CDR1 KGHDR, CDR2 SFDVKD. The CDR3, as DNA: TGTGCCACCAGTGATTCATCGTACACTGAAGCTTTCTTT. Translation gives CATSDSSYTEAFF.

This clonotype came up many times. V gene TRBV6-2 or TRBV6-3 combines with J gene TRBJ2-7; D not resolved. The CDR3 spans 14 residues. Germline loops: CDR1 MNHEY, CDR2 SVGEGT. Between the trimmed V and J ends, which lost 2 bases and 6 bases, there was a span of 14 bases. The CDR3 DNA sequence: TGTGCCAGCAGTTACGTGGGCCAGTGGCGCGAGCAGTACTTC. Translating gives CASSYVGQWREQYF.

CDR3: CASSIRTSGGAVEQFF. The CDR3 DNA reads TGTGCCAGCAGCATACGGACTAGCGGGGGGGCCGTTGAGCAGTTCTTC. The gene calls are TRBV7-2 and TRBJ2-1; TRBD2 aligns across 15 bases. The junction had 8 bases not matched to a gene; V was cut back by 5 bases and J by 9 bases. This CDR3 has 16 amino acids. Germline CDR1 and CDR2: SGHTA and FQGNSA.

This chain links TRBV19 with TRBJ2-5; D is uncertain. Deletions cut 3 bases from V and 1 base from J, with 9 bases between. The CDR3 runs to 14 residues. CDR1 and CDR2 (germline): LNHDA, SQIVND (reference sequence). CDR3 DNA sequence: TGTGCCAGTAGTATCGGTAAAGGCCAAGAGACCCAGTACTTC. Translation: CASSIGKGQETQYF.

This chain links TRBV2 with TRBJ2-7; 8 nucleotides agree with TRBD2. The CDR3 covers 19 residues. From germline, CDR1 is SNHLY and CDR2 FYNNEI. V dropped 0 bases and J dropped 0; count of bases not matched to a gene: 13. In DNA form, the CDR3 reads TGTGCCAGCAGTGAAGCTAGCGGGATTGCACCTCCGTGCTCCTACGAGCAGTACTTC. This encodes CASSEASGIAPPCSYEQYF.

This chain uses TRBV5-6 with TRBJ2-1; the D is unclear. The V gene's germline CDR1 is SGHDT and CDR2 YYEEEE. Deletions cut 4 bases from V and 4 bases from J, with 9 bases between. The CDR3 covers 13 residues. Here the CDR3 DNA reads TGTGCCAGCAGCGTGGGAATTTACAATGAGCAGTTCTTC. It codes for CASSVGIYNEQFF.

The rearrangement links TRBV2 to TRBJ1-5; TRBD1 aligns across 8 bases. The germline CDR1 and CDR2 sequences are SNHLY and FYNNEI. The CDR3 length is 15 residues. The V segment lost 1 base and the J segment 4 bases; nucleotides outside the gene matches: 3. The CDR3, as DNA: TGTGCCAGCAGTGAAGGACAGGGGAAGAATCAGCCCCAGCATTTT. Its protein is CASSEGQGKNQPQHF.

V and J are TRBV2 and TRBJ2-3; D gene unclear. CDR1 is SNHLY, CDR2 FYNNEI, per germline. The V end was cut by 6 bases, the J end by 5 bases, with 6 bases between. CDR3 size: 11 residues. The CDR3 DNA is TGTGCCAGCAGGGACGGAGATACGCAGTATTTT. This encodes CASRDGDTQYF.

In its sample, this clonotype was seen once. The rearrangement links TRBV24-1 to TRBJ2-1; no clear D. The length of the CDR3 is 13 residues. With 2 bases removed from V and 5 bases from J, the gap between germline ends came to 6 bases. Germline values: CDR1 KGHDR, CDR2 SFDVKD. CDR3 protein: CATSDWTHNEQFF. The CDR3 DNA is TGTGCCACCAGTGATTGGACCCACAATGAGCAGTTCTTC.

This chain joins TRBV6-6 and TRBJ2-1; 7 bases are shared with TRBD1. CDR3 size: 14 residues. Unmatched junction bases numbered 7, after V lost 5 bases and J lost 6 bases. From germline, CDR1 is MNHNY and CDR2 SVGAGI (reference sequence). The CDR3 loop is CASSPGQAPNEQFF. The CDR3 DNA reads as TGTGCCAGCAGTCCAGGACAGGCCCCCAATGAGCAGTTCTTC.

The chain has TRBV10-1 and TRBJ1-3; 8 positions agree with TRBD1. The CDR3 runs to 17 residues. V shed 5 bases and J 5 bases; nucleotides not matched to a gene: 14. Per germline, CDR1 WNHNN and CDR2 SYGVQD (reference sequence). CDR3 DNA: TGCGCCAGCAGTTTCCATTTTACAGGGGGAATAAGAAACACCATATATTTT. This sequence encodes CASSFHFTGGIRNTIYF.

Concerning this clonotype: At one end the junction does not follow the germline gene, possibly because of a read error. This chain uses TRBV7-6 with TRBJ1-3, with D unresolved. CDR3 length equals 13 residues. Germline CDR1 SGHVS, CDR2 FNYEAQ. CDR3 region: CASSTRTGNTIYF. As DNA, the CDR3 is TGTGCTAGCAGCACACGAACTGGAAACACCATATATTTT.

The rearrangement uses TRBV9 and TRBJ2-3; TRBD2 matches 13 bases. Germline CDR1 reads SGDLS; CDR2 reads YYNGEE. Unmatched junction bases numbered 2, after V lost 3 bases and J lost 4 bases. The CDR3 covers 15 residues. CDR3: CASSGGLAGPDTQYF. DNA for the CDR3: TGTGCCAGCAGCGGGGGACTAGCGGGGCCAGATACGCAGTATTTT.

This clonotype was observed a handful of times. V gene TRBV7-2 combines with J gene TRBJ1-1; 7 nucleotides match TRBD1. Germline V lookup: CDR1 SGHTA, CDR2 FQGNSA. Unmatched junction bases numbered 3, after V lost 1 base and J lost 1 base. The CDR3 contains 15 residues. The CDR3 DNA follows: TGTGCCAGCAGCTTAGGGGGACAGACGAACACTGAAGCTTTCTTT. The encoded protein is CASSLGGQTNTEAFF.

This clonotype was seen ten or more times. The CDR3 is CSASGDREWGLFDEQYF. CDR3 DNA: TGCAGTGCTAGTGGTGATCGGGAATGGGGCTTGTTCGACGAGCAGTACTTC. This rearrangement joins TRBV20-1 to TRBJ2-7; D may match TRBD1 or TRBD2 (5 bases each). The CDR3 is 17 amino acids. Between the trimmed V and J ends, which lost 3 bases and 5 bases, there was a span of 26 bases. Germline CDR1 is DFQATT and CDR2 is SNEGSKA (reference sequence).

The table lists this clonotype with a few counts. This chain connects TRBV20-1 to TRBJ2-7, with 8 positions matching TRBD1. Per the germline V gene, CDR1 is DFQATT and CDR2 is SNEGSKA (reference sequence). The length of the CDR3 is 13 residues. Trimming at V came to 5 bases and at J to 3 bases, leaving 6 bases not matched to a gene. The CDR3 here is CSADEQGDYEQYF. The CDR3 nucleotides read TGCAGTGCTGATGAACAGGGGGACTACGAGCAGTACTTC.

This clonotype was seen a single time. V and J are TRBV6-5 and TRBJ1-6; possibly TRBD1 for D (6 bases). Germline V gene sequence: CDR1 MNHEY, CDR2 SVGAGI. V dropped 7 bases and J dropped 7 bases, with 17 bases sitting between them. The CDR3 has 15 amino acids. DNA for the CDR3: TGTGCCAGCACCTCCCGGGGGCAGAGGAATTCACCCCTCCACTTT. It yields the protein CASTSRGQRNSPLHF.

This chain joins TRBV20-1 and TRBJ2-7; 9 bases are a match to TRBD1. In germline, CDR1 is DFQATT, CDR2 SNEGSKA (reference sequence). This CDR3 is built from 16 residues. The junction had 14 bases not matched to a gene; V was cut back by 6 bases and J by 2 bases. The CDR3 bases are TGCAGTGCCATGGCGAGGACGGGACAGGGAACCTACGAGCAGTACTTC. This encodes CSAMARTGQGTYEQYF.

The CDR3 coding sequence is TGTGCCATCAGTGAGTCGAAGGTCGGGGGGTCCGGGGAGCTGTTTTTT. It is translated as CAISESKVGGSGELFF. The genes are TRBV10-3 and TRBJ2-2; 7 nucleotides line up with TRBD2. The CDR3 loop spans 16 amino acids. V trimming: 0 bases; J trimming: 6 bases; junction bases outside the gene matches: 7. CDR1 is ENHRY and CDR2 is SYGVKD in the germline V gene.